This section outlines one T cell receptor (beta chain) sequence together with its context. V was pared by 0 bases and J by 0 bases, with 19 bases between. The germline V gene encodes CDR1 SGHNT and CDR2 YYREEE (reference sequence). This CDR3 has 18 amino acids. Irradiated, violet-dye-labeled stimulators (roughly 200,000) were plated alongside roughly 200,000 CFSE-labeled responders. These data come from a study of graft-versus-host responses after intestinal transplantation. Some clones are missing from TCRdb's copy, which holds only in-frame ones; the method was immunoSEQ multiplex PCR. The top ten hold 7.2% of the sample, which has 5,100 or so clones, roughly 30% seen once.

The sequence was collected from a human patient who received an intestinal transplant. This chain uses TRBV5-4 with TRBJ2-7, with D possibly matching TRBD1 (5 bases). The sequencing used alloreactive CD8+ T cells from a mixed lymphocyte reaction culture, collected before intestinal transplant. Regarding subset: CFSE-low proliferating T cells sorted from roughly six-day pre-transplant mixed lymphocyte reaction (GvH or HvG direction). The CDR3 loop is CASSLALGVGSSSYEQYF. In nucleotides, the CDR3 is TGTGCCAGCAGCTTGGCCCTAGGGGTAGGGTCGAGCTCCTACGAGCAGTACTTC.